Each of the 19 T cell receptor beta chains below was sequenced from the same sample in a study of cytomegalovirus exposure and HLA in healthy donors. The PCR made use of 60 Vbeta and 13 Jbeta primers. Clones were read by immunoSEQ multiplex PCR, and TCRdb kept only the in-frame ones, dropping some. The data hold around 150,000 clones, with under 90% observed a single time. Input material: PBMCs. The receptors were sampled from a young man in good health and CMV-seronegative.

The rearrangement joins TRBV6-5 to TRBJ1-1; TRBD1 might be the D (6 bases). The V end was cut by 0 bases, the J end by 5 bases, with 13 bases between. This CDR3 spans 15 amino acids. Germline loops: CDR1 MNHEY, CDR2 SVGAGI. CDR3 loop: CASSYSAGARTEAFF. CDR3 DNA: TGTGCCAGCAGTTACTCAGCGGGGGCGAGGACTGAAGCTTTCTTT.

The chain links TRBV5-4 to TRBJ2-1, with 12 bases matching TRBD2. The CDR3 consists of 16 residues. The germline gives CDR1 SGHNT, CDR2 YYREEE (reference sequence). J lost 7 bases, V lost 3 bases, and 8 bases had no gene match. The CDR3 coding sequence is TGTGCCAGCAGCTCGACGACTAGCGGGGGCCCTAATGAGCAGTTCTTC. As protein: CASSSTTSGGPNEQFF.

The DNA for the CDR3 is TGCGCCAGCAGCTACATCGGGACTGACCAAAACATTCAGTACTTC. Protein product: CASSYIGTDQNIQYF. The rearrangement joins TRBV5-1 to TRBJ2-4; possibly TRBD2 for D (6 bases). Per the germline V gene, CDR1 is SGHRS and CDR2 is YFSETQ. Deletions cut 3 bases from V and 5 bases from J, with 15 bases between. The CDR3 length is 15 residues.

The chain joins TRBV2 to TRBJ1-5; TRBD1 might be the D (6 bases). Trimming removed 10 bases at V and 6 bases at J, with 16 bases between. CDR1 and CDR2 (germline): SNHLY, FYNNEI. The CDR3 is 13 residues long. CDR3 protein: CATSLQGSQPQHF. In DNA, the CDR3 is TGTGCCACCTCTCTCCAGGGGAGTCAGCCCCAGCATTTT.

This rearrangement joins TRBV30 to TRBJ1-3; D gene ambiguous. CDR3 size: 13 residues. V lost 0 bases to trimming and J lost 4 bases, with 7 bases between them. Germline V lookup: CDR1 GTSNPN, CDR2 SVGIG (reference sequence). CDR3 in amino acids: CAWSVLTGNTIYF. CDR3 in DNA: TGTGCCTGGAGTGTACTGACAGGAAACACCATATATTTT. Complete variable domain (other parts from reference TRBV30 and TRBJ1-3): SQTIHQWPATLVQPVGSPLSLECTVEGTSNPNLYWYRQAAGRGLQLLFYSVGIGQISSEVPQNLSASRPQDRQFILSSKKLLLSDSGFYLCAWSVLTGNTIYFGEGSWLTVV.

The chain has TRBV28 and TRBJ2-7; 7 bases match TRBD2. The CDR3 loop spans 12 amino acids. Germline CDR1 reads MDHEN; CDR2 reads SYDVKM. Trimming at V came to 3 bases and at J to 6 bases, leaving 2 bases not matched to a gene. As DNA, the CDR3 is TGTGCCAGCAGTTTGCCGGGAGGCGAGCAGTACTTC. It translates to CASSLPGGEQYF.

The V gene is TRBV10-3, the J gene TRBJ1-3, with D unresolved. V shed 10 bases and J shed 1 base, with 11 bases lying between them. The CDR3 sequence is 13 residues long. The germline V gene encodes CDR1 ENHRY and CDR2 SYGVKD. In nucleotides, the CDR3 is TGTGCCACCCCTGGAGGGTCTGGAAACACCATATATTTT. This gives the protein CATPGGSGNTIYF.

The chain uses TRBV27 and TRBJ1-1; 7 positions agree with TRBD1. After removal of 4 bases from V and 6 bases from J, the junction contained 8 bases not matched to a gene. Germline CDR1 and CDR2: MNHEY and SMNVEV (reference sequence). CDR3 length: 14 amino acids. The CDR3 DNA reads TGTGCCAGCAGTTCAAGGGGGCGATCGGCTGAAGCTTTCTTT. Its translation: CASSSRGRSAEAFF.

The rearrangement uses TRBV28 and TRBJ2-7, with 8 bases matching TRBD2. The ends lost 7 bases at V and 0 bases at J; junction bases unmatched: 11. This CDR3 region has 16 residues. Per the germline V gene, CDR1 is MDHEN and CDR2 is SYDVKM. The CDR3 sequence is CASNGLAGLSSYEQYF. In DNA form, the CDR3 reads TGTGCCAGCAACGGCTTAGCGGGATTGAGCTCCTACGAGCAGTACTTC.

DNA for the CDR3: TGTGCCAGCAGCGCCCGAGACAGTTACAATGAGCAGTTCTTC. It yields the protein CASSARDSYNEQFF. J is TRBJ2-1 and V is TRBV9, with a weak D call TRBD1 (5 bases). Trimming stripped 3 bases from V and 4 bases from J, with 11 bases between. This CDR3 contains 14 residues. CDR1 is SGDLS, CDR2 YYNGEE, per germline.

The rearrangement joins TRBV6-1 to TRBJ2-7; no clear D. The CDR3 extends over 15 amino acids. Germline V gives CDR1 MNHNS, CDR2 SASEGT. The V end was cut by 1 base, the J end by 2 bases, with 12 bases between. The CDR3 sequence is CASSEGAAGTYEQYF. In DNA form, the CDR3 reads TGTGCCAGCAGTGAAGGGGCAGCCGGAACCTACGAGCAGTACTTC.

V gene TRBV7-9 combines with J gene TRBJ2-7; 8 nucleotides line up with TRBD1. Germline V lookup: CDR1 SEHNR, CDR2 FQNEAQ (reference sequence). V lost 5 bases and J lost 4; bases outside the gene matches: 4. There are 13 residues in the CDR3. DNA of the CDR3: TGTGCCAGCAGCACAAGACAGGGGTACGAGCAGTACTTC. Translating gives CASSTRQGYEQYF.

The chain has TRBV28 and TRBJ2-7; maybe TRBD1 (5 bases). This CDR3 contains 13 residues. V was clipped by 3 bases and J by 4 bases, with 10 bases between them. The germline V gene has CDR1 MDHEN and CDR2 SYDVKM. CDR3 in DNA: TGTGCCAGCAGTTTCAGGGCCGGTTACGAGCAGTACTTC. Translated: CASSFRAGYEQYF.

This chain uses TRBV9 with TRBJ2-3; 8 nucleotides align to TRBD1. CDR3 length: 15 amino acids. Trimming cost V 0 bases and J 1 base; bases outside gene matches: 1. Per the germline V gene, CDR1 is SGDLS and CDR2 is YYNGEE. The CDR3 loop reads CASSVVTGGTDTQYF. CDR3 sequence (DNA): TGTGCCAGCAGCGTAGTGACAGGGGGCACAGATACGCAGTATTTT.

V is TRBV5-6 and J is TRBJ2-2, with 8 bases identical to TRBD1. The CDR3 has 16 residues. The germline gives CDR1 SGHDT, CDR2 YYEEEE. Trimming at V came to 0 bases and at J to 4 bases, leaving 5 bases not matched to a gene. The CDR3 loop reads CASSLAARGRTGELFF. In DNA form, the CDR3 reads TGTGCCAGCAGCTTGGCGGCCAGGGGGCGCACCGGGGAGCTGTTTTTT. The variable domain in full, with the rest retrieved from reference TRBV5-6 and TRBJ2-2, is DAGVTQSPTHLIKTRGQQVTLRCSPKSGHDTVSWYQQALGQGPQFIFQYYEEEERQRGNFPDRFSGHQFPNYSSELNVNALLLGDSALYLCASSLAARGRTGELFFGEGSRLTVL.

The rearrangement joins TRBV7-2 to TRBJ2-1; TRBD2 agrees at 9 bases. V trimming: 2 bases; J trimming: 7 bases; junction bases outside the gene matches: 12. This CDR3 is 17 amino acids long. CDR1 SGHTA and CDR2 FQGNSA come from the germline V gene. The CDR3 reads CASSLTRGGALGNEQFF. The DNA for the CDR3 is TGTGCCAGCAGCTTAACACGCGGGGGGGCCCTCGGGAATGAGCAGTTCTTC.

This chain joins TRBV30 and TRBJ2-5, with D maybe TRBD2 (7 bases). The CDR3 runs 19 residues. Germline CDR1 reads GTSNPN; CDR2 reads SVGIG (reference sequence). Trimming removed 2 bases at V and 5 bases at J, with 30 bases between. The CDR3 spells CAWSQKPTRGAQGWETQYF. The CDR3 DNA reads TGTGCCTGGAGTCAAAAGCCGACTCGGGGGGCCCAGGGGTGGGAGACCCAGTACTTC.

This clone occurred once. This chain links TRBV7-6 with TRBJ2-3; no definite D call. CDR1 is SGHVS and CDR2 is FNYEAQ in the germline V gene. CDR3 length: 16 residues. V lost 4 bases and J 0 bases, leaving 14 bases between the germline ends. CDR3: CASSSPRKSSTDTQYF. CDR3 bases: TGTGCCAGCAGCTCCCCCAGAAAGTCTAGCACAGATACGCAGTATTTT.

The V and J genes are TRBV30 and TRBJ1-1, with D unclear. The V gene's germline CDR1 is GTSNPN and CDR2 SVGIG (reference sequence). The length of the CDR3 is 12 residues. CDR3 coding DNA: TGTAGTTTAGGCGGGATGAACACTGAAGCTTTCTTT. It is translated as CSLGGMNTEAFF.